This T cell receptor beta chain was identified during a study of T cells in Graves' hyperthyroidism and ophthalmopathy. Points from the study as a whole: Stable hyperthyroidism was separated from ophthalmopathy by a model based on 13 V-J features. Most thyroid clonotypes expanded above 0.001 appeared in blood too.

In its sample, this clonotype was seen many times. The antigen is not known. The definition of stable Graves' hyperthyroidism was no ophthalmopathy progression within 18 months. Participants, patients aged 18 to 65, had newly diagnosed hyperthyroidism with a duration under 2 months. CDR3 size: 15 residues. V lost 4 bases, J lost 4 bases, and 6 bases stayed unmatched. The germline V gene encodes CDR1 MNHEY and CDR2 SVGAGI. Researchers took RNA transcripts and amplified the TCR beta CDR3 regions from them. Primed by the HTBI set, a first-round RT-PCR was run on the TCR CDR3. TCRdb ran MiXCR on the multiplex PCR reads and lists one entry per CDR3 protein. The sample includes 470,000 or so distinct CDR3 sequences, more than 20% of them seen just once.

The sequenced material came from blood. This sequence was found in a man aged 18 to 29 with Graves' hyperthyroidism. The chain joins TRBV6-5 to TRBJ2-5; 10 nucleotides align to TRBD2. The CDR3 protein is CASSSLAGDAETQYF. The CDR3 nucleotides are TGTGCCAGCAGTTCGCTAGCGGGGGACGCAGAGACCCAGTACTTC.